This entry lists 9 T cell receptor beta chains sequenced from one sample in a study of T cell repertoires in cytomegalovirus infection. TCRdb used MiXCR to reprocess the reads, holding one entry per CDR3 protein. Here the sample spans 450,000 to 550,000 distinct CDR3 sequences, 16% being singletons. Sequences were obtained from CD8+ T cells from PBMCs. The receptor set was obtained from a human donor in good health (CMV status not recorded). Some clones in this sample may be carry-over from other donors' samples.

This clonotype was picked up many times. The chain has TRBV11-2 and TRBJ2-1; 9 bases match TRBD2. Looked up from germline, CDR1 is SGHAT and CDR2 is FQNNGV. The V segment lost 4 bases and the J segment 4 bases; nucleotides outside the gene matches: 11. This CDR3 spans 17 amino acids. The CDR3 loop is CASSSASEAGGYNEQFF. CDR3 DNA sequence: TGTGCCAGCAGCTCGGCCAGCGAAGCGGGGGGTTACAATGAGCAGTTCTTC.

The chain joins TRBV6-5 to TRBJ2-3; possibly TRBD2 for D (6 bases). The V gene lost 11 bases and the J gene lost 6 bases, with 15 bases spanning the gap. Germline-derived CDR1 and CDR2 are MNHEY and SVGAGI. The CDR3 covers 12 residues. CDR3 DNA sequence: TGTGCCGGGGGGACCTCTGAGGATACGCAGTATTTT. This encodes CAGGTSEDTQYF.

This clonotype was found a few times. The rearrangement uses TRBV10-3 and TRBJ1-6; D perhaps matches TRBD1 (6 bases). The germline gives CDR1 ENHRY, CDR2 SYGVKD. Trimming pared 10 bases from V and 11 bases from J, leaving 15 bases between. This CDR3 is 12 amino acids long. The CDR3: CASRDIGTPLHF. CDR3 bases: TGTGCCAGCCGGGACATCGGGACACCCCTCCACTTT.

This clonotype was found many times. The chain is built from TRBV7-9 and TRBJ2-2; D remains unclear. Trimming took off 5 bases at V and 5 bases at J, with 12 bases between the two ends. Germline assignment: CDR1 SEHNR and CDR2 FQNEAQ (reference sequence). The CDR3 consists of 14 residues. The CDR3: CASSATIETGELFF. DNA for the CDR3: TGTGCCAGCAGCGCGACCATCGAAACCGGGGAGCTGTTTTTT.

A word on this clonotype: Since a much larger clone is just one base distant, this may be a read error. No conserved phenylalanine or tryptophan is present at the end of the CDR3, so a read error is the likely explanation. DNA for the CDR3: TGTGCCAGCAGCTTCCTAGACAGGGTGGAAGAGACCCAGTACTTA. Encoded protein: CASSFLDRVEETQYL. The chain recombines TRBV7-6 with TRBJ2-5; 7 nucleotides agree with TRBD1. This CDR3 has 15 amino acids. CDR1 is SGHVS, CDR2 FNYEAQ, per germline. V shed 3 bases and J 3 bases; nucleotides not matched to a gene: 7.

In its sample, this clonotype was seen many times. The rearrangement joins TRBV25-1 to TRBJ1-2; no clear D gene. V gave up 2 bases and J gave up 3 bases, with 1 base separating them. Germline V CDR1 and CDR2: MGHDK, SYGVNS. This CDR3 has 11 residues. In nucleotides, the CDR3 is TGTGCCAGCAGTGAAGACTATGGCTACACCTTC. Translation gives CASSEDYGYTF.

There are many counts of this clonotype. V gene TRBV7-9 combines with J gene TRBJ2-7, with a weak D call TRBD2 (5 bases). CDR1 and CDR2 from the germline V gene are SEHNR and FQNEAQ (reference sequence). CDR3 length equals 9 residues. Trimming cost V 8 bases and J 11 bases, with 10 bases left between them. CDR3 region: CASDPAEYF. The CDR3 nucleotides read TGTGCCAGCGATCCAGCGGAGTACTTC.

This clonotype has a handful of counts. V and J are TRBV9 and TRBJ2-2, with TRBD2 identical over 9 bases. CDR1 is SGDLS, CDR2 YYNGEE, per germline. This CDR3 contains 16 residues. V shed 1 base, J shed 1 base, and the junction held 2 bases outside the gene matches. CDR3 region: CASSVISGGNTGELFF. As DNA, the CDR3 is TGTGCCAGCAGCGTAATTAGCGGGGGGAACACCGGGGAGCTGTTTTTT.

This clonotype has a count of ten or more. V is TRBV20-1 and J is TRBJ2-7; D unclear. Trimming shortened V by 0 bases and J by 0 bases, and 15 bases separated the two germline ends. This CDR3 spans 16 amino acids. The germline V gene has CDR1 DFQATT and CDR2 SNEGSKA (reference sequence). The CDR3 sequence is CSARDATSILSYEQYF. DNA for the CDR3: TGCAGTGCTAGAGACGCTACTTCAATTCTCTCCTACGAGCAGTACTTC.